The TCR beta chain described here comes from a study of cytomegalovirus exposure and HLA in healthy donors (dated by TCRdb to the late 2010s). Regarding the complete study: An earlier analysis of several hundred of the donors reported roughly 300 Gb of sequence data and 95 million to 130 million unique TCR beta sequences obtained from approximately 180 million T cells. An early release covering 550 to 650 HLA-typed donors comprised about 300 gigabases of sequencing data and tens of millions of unique TCR sequences. The genetic ancestry cluster associated with self-reported Caucasian donors included roughly 84% of the roughly 380 genotyped donors. The study was designed to test whether signatures of past pathogen exposure could be identified by cataloging public T cell receptors. The study used immunosequencing to profile the T cell repertoires of 666 subjects and linked those repertoires to cytomegalovirus serostatus. In addition to the first cohort of 666 subjects, a separate validation cohort of 120 different subjects was used. The study combined high-throughput TCR immunosequencing, statistical association of individual TCRs with disease status, and machine learning to predict cytomegalovirus infection status. A later analysis re-analyzed previously published TCR beta repertoires from roughly 600 donors and added high-resolution HLA genotyping to study TCR occurrence patterns. Rather than drawing on any new phenotypic data, the later analysis identified candidate immune exposures from TCR beta sequences and the way those sequences occurred across donors. An earlier analysis of about 620 of the donors applied high-throughput TCR beta sequencing to assess whether each TCR beta V gene segment acted as functional or pseudogenic. Donor age, sex, ethnicity and CMV serostatus were compiled alongside the repertoire data. A later genetic analysis used genome-wide SNP genotypes for about 65% of the 666 donors, treating that subset as a discovery cohort. All discovery cohort repertoires had been generated using a single sequencing platform. Both class I and class II loci were covered by HLA typing, at four-digit resolution. The number of typed donors differed by locus: about 620-630 for A, B, C, DRB1 and DQB1; 522 for DQA1; over 600 for DPA1; and 400 to 480 for DPB1. Roughly 5 DR-DQ haplotypes were treated as single units for association and clustering because of strong linkage in the cohort. Among around 400 genotyped donors of the cohort, an average of 235,054 unique TCR beta nucleotide sequences were sequenced per donor, roughly a sixth of them non-productive. What the work shows at the level of the full study, not this receptor alone: A further reported finding was that TCR beta sequences accurately predicted the HLA-A and HLA-B alleles for most subjects in the first cohort. Strong co-occurrence of HLA alleles, especially DR and DQ, made assigning TCR associations to individual alleles difficult. Because counts were too low, around 17 rarely observed V segments, including chromosome 9 orphons, were left out of the earlier analysis of approximately 580 of the donors. In a later analysis, TCR association rates were found to vary across HLA loci, with the most associated TCRs seen for DRB1 alleles and the fewest for HLA-C alleles. V-gene and J-gene trimming of TCR beta chains was associated with a missense DCLRE1C variant in a later genetic analysis, and the association was replicated in an independent cohort. HLA typing was unavailable for some donors at each locus, so association tests used only the typed subset. Only TCR beta chains were sequenced in this cohort, and the absence of alpha or paired-chain data limited detectable features. Correlated functional status among segregating V segments might reflect linkage disequilibrium, but an unknown experimental factor could not be ruled out. The authors suggested that the approach could potentially be extended to other disease states and immunological phenotypes. The study gave a list of 150 to 200 TCR beta chains associated with cytomegalovirus. The 87-base-pair reads could not distinguish some IMGT-functional V segments, including TRBV6-2 and TRBV6-3, so those segments were excluded. A later analysis found that HLA-associated TCR beta chains were more clonally expanded and had lower generation probabilities than equally common non-associated chains. The only immune exposure information available for the cohort was CMV serostatus. Broadly in line with IMGT annotations, most TCR beta V segments showed up in productive rearrangements about 90% or about 30% of the time in an earlier analysis of under 700 of the donors. A cluster of highly shared sequence variants was judged likely to represent a technical artifact of the sequencing pipeline. A few of the identified cytomegalovirus-associated TCR beta chains were confirmed in vitro to be specific for cytomegalovirus antigens. In both the original and validation cohorts, the classifier was reported to diagnose cytomegalovirus status with high specificity and sensitivity. The presence/absence analyses assumed that sequencing depth was roughly uniform across donors, and that assumption may not be true. Several of the top co-occurrence clusters appeared to be linked to parvovirus B19, influenza, CMV and Epstein-Barr virus, according to a later analysis. A later analysis found that most CMV-associated TCR beta chains appeared HLA-restricted, with HLA associations seemingly driven largely by CMV exposure. According to a later genetic analysis, donors in an Asian-associated ancestry cluster had fewer N-insertions in productive TCRs than the roughly 700-donor mean. In a later analysis, around 17,000 TCR beta sequences were associated with specific HLA alleles at a false discovery rate of 0.05. Most TCR sequences were observed very rarely across donors, whereas some public TCRs were present in many individuals.

Based on the germline V gene, the CDR1 and CDR2 sequences are MNHNS and SASEGT. From its cysteine to its phenylalanine, the CDR3 spans 15 amino acids. The sequence is cut down to CDR3 DNA, 45 bases in frame from base 1. For this clone: Its antigen is still unknown. No base quality information exists; no much larger clone differs at one position.

Receptors were amplified or captured by the immunoSEQ multiplex PCR assay. For the multiplex PCR, a mixture combining 60 forward primers for TCR Vbeta segments and 13 reverse primers for TCR Jbeta segments was used. Amplification of the CDR3 region of rearranged TCR beta genes was performed with a multiplex PCR assay on genomic DNA. Amplified TCR beta libraries were sequenced as 87-base-pair reads on the Illumina HiSeq System. The study's processing was this. A later analysis tallied roughly 78 million unique TCR beta chains across the 700 or so repertoires, and approximately 9.9 million of those chains were shared by two or more donors. Raw reads were error-corrected and collapsed into unique sequences by a nearest-neighbor algorithm in which closely related sequences were merged to remove PCR and sequencing errors. CDR3 sequences were aligned to IMGT reference sequences to assign V, D and J gene segments. For a sequence to be retained, a match of at least six nucleotides was required to both a V gene segment and a J gene segment. Rearrangements were called productive when the CDR3 lacked stop codons and stayed in frame with V and J; all others were non-productive. CDR3 was defined by IMGT convention, running from the second conserved V-encoded cysteine to the conserved J-encoded phenylalanine. In an earlier analysis of approximately 590 of the donors, sequences lacking an unambiguous match to a single V gene segment were excluded. An earlier analysis of several hundred of the donors called V segments functional above 56.7% productive rearrangements and segregating when the between-donor standard deviation exceeded 5%. A statistical classification framework was built for diagnosing cytomegalovirus status from the catalog of TCR beta chain sequences. A later analysis assigned V and J genes by comparing TCR nucleotide sequences with IMGT/GENE-DB human TR gene sequences. A later analysis assigned CDR3 sequences and most-parsimonious VDJ recombination scenarios with the TCRdist pipeline. A later analysis defined each TCR beta chain by its CDR3 amino acid sequence plus V-gene family, and excluded reads lacking a unique V-gene family. In a later analysis, around 600 highly shared, low-generation-probability nucleotide sequences were removed to address suspected cross-contamination and a sequencing artifact. In a later analysis, a clonal expansion index for each public chain was calculated from normalized within-repertoire ranks of inferred template counts. In a later analysis, generation probabilities were computed with a VDJ recombination model fitted to out-of-frame rearrangements, and the resulting probabilities were checked against IGoR. A later analysis scored TCR-TCR, TCR-HLA and TCR-CMV co-occurrence with hypergeometric tests, applying a repertoire-size bias correction to TCR pairs. False discovery rates were estimated in a later analysis by permuting HLA or CMV assignments 20 times. In a later analysis, co-occurring TCRs were grouped using DBSCAN, and TCRdist sequence similarity was added for clustering within HLA-allele-positive subsets. Repertoires with fewer than 30,000 or more than 120,000 public chains were left out of co-occurrence clustering, as were about five repertoires with anomalous nucleotide sharing. In TCRdb, the immuneACCESS table is reduced to in-frame sequences with V and J assigned. These tables do not hold every clone; where another copy was compared, an unresolved V gene accounts for under half, and the others remain unexplained. V and J calls and clone size come straight from that table; D and trimming were deduced from the DNA. Counted in this sample were about 130,000 clones; around 83% of them appeared once. Around 1.3% of the sample is taken by the ten largest.

The cohort consisted of 670 or so healthy bone marrow donors. At the time of sampling, all cohort members were nominally healthy, though unrecorded immune exposures were likely present. The donor tested CMV seronegative, placing the donor among the 350 or so seronegative members of the cohort. A peripheral blood sample was collected from each donor, and TCR beta sequencing was performed on peripheral blood mononuclear cells. Genomic DNA extraction from the blood cell samples was performed with the Qiagen DNeasy Blood Extraction Kit. The chain is encoded by TRBV6-1 joined to TRBJ2-5, with the D gene call left open. The closer fit of TRBJ2-7 to the DNA end suggests the J call may be wrong. This TCR came from a girl aged 2-9 years in good health and CMV-seronegative. Sequenced input: PBMCs. The CDR3 protein sequence reads: CASSEAYSESYEQYF. The DNA reads as follows: TGTGCCAGCAGTGAAGCTTACTCTGAATCCTACGAGCAGTACTTC.